The 21 T cell receptor beta chains in this list originate from one sample, sequenced in a study of cytomegalovirus exposure and HLA in healthy donors. This PCR relied on a set of 60 Vbeta primers and 13 Jbeta primers. TCRdb keeps only in-frame clones here, not all; method: immunoSEQ multiplex PCR. The sample has around 120,000 clones, approximately 82% seen once; the top ten hold approximately 2.8%. The specimen was PBMCs. The source of these receptors is a boy younger than 10 in good health and CMV-seronegative.

This clone was observed a handful of times. This chain connects TRBV6-1 to TRBJ1-1; tentative D call: TRBD1 (6 bases). Looked up from germline, CDR1 is MNHNS and CDR2 is SASEGT. Trimming took off 5 bases at V and 1 base at J, with 8 bases between the two ends. This CDR3 contains 13 residues. CDR3: CASSSGENTEAFF. DNA of the CDR3: TGTGCCAGCAGTTCAGGGGAGAACACTGAAGCTTTCTTT.

CDR3 sequence: CASSLARGTAAAQETQYF. CDR3 nucleotide sequence: TGTGCCAGCAGTCTAGCGAGGGGGACAGCGGCCGCGCAAGAGACCCAGTACTTC. The chain uses TRBV2 and TRBJ2-5; TRBD1 might be the D (7 bases). The CDR3 spans 18 residues. V was trimmed by 5 bases and J by 2 bases, leaving 24 bases between them. Looked up from germline, CDR1 is SNHLY and CDR2 is FYNNEI.

The rearrangement links TRBV6-1 to TRBJ2-7; 10 positions match TRBD1. The J segment lost 5 bases and the V segment lost 7 bases, leaving 8 bases of the junction unmatched. The CDR3 loop spans 14 amino acids. Germline assignment: CDR1 MNHNS and CDR2 SASEGT. The CDR3 nucleotides are TGTGCCAGCAATCAGGGACAGGGGAGCGACGAGCAGTACTTC. Its protein product is CASNQGQGSDEQYF.

The gene calls are TRBV11-1 and TRBJ1-2, with 9 bases matching TRBD1. There are 16 residues in the CDR3. Trimming cost V 5 bases and J 1 base; bases outside gene matches: 8. Germline assignment: CDR1 SGHAT and CDR2 FQDESV (reference sequence). The CDR3 sequence: CASSPGTGINNYGYTF. In nucleotides, the CDR3 is TGTGCCAGCAGCCCCGGGACAGGGATAAATAACTATGGCTACACCTTC.

This chain connects TRBV15 to TRBJ1-6; D remains unclear. This CDR3 contains 13 residues. In germline, CDR1 is LNHNV, CDR2 YYDKDF (reference sequence). V lost 2 bases and J lost 7, with 6 bases in between. CDR3 nucleotides: TGTGCCACCAGCAGAATCTCGAATTCACCCCTCCACTTT. Its protein is CATSRISNSPLHF.

This chain joins TRBV7-8 and TRBJ2-7; TRBD1 matches at 7 bases. J was trimmed by 2 bases and V by 1 base; bases with no gene match: 5. The CDR3 spans 15 residues. Germline values: CDR1 SGHVS, CDR2 FQNEAQ. The CDR3 DNA is TGTGCCAGCAGCTTAGGACAGGGACCGACCTACGAGCAGTACTTC. Encoded protein: CASSLGQGPTYEQYF.

This clone was detected only once. This rearrangement joins TRBV11-2 to TRBJ2-3, with 9 bases matching TRBD2. Germline V gives CDR1 SGHAT, CDR2 FQNNGV. This CDR3 has 17 amino acids. The junction had 11 bases not matched to a gene; V was cut back by 1 base and J by 6 bases. CDR3 DNA: TGTGCCAGCAGCTTAGGCAGAGGGCGGGAGGGGGGCGATACGCAGTATTTT. It encodes CASSLGRGREGGDTQYF.

J is TRBJ1-2 and V is TRBV7-2; D is perhaps TRBD1 (6 bases). Between the trimmed V and J ends, which lost 4 bases and 8 bases, there was a span of 14 bases. CDR3 length: 13 residues. Per germline, CDR1 SGHTA and CDR2 FQGNSA. The CDR3 DNA sequence: TGTGCCAGCAGCTCTACAGGGTCGGGGGGCTACACCTTC. This encodes CASSSTGSGGYTF.

A word on this clone: One end of the junction is discordant with germline, which a read error may explain. The rearrangement joins TRBV19 to TRBJ1-6; no reliable D call. The CDR3 is 14 residues long. The germline CDR1 and CDR2 sequences are LNHDA and SQIVND (reference sequence). The CDR3 sequence is CTSSPLEWNSPLHF. For the CDR3, the DNA is TGTACCAGTAGCCCACTAGAGTGGAATTCACCCCTCCACTTT.

This chain joins TRBV7-9 and TRBJ2-7; 7 bases agree with TRBD1. Trimming cost V 1 base and J 0 bases; bases outside gene matches: 6. This CDR3 contains 16 residues. CDR1 SEHNR and CDR2 FQNEAQ come from the germline V gene (reference sequence). The CDR3: CASSLGTGLASYEQYV. CDR3 DNA: TGTGCCAGCAGCTTAGGGACAGGCCTAGCCTCCTACGAGCAGTACGTC.

The chain joins TRBV5-8 to TRBJ1-5; no reliable D call. The germline CDR1 and CDR2 sequences are SGHTS and YDEGEE. V was shortened by 4 bases and J by 7 bases, with 9 bases between the two germline ends. The CDR3 is 12 residues long. CDR3 nucleotides: TGTGCCAGCAGCCCTTATGGCCAGCCCCAGCATTTT. Translation: CASSPYGQPQHF.

The chain employs TRBV5-6 and TRBJ2-2, with TRBD1 identical over 12 bases. The germline V gene encodes CDR1 SGHDT and CDR2 YYEEEE. The CDR3 sequence is 19 residues long. The trim removed 4 bases at V and 0 bases at J, leaving 10 bases unmatched. CDR3 protein: CASSLSGTGGSANTGELFF. The CDR3 DNA reads as TGTGCCAGCAGCCTCTCCGGGACAGGGGGCTCCGCGAACACCGGGGAGCTGTTTTTT.

The chain recombines TRBV7-3 with TRBJ2-1, with 8 bases identical to TRBD2. J gave up 8 bases and V 5 bases, and 11 bases lay outside the gene matches. This CDR3 has 15 amino acids. The germline CDR1 and CDR2 sequences are SGHTA and FQGTGA. Written as DNA, the CDR3 is TGTGCCAGCAGCCTGGACGGGACTAGACGTGATGAGCAGTTCTTC. This gives the protein CASSLDGTRRDEQFF.

The chain joins TRBV4-1 to TRBJ1-1, with D hard to call. V dropped 3 bases and J dropped 3 bases, with 5 bases sitting between them. The length of the CDR3 is 12 residues. The V gene's germline CDR1 is MGHRA and CDR2 YSYEKL. CDR3 sequence (DNA): TGCGCCAGCAGCCATCCAGACACTGAAGCTTTCTTT. It translates to CASSHPDTEAFF.

The chain couples TRBV25-1 to TRBJ2-5, with D tentatively TRBD1 (5 bases). The CDR3 spans 14 residues. The germline V and J ends were trimmed by 2 bases and 0 bases, with 7 bases remaining between them. Per the germline V gene, CDR1 is MGHDK and CDR2 is SYGVNS. Here the CDR3 DNA reads TGTGCCAGCAGTGAAAAGGGGTACCAAGAGACCCAGTACTTC. Encoded protein: CASSEKGYQETQYF.

This chain uses TRBV7-6 with TRBJ2-7; 9 bases align to TRBD1. Germline trimming cut 2 bases from V and 3 bases from J; bases unmatched to any gene: 2. The CDR3 is 14 residues long. Germline loops: CDR1 SGHVS, CDR2 FNYEAQ. CDR3 sequence: CASSLTTGGYEQYF. DNA of the CDR3: TGTGCCAGCAGCTTAACGACAGGGGGCTACGAGCAGTACTTC.

The V call is TRBV10-3, the J call TRBJ1-1; D ambiguous. V lost 6 bases to trimming and J lost 7 bases, with 12 bases between them. The CDR3 has 12 amino acids. Germline CDR1 reads ENHRY; CDR2 reads SYGVKD. The CDR3 spells CAIRAGEVEAFF. The CDR3 coding sequence is TGTGCCATCAGGGCTGGTGAGGTTGAAGCTTTCTTT.

This sequence joins TRBV12-5 and TRBJ1-1, with D uncertain. The CDR3 has 13 residues. Per germline, CDR1 LGHNT and CDR2 FRNRAP. The V end was cut by 6 bases, the J end by 2 bases, with 10 bases between. The CDR3 DNA reads as TGTGCTAGTGGACTTCAGGAAAACACTGAAGCTTTCTTT. As protein: CASGLQENTEAFF.

This chain joins TRBV6-5 and TRBJ2-1; TRBD2 is a possible D gene (6 bases). Germline CDR1 is MNHEY and CDR2 is SVGAGI. There are 15 residues in the CDR3. V shed 5 bases and J shed 4 bases, with 15 bases lying between them. CDR3 DNA: TGTGCCAGCAGTCGCCGGGGGAATACTTACAATGAGCAGTTCTTC. Its translation is CASSRRGNTYNEQFF.

This clone was observed a single time. V usage is TRBV19 and J usage is TRBJ1-5; possibly TRBD1 for D (5 bases). The germline V and J ends were trimmed by 5 bases and 4 bases, with 15 bases remaining between them. The CDR3 extends over 15 amino acids. Germline V gives CDR1 LNHDA, CDR2 SQIVND (reference sequence). The DNA for the CDR3 is TGTGCCAGTAGTGCTAGACTGGGGGGTAATCAGCCCCAGCATTTT. Encoded protein: CASSARLGGNQPQHF.

This clone was counted a single time. The rearrangement links TRBV7-8 to TRBJ1-2; D gene ambiguous. CDR1 is SGHVS, CDR2 FQNEAQ, per germline. The CDR3 sequence is 17 residues long. Trimming stripped 7 bases from V and 4 bases from J, with 25 bases between. CDR3 loop: CASTGGFWTRQTYGYTF. In DNA form, the CDR3 reads TGTGCCAGCACCGGAGGTTTTTGGACTAGACAAACCTATGGCTACACCTTC. Combining the CDR3 with reference TRBV7-8 and TRBJ1-2 gives the whole variable domain GAGVSQSPRYKVAKRGQDVALRCDPISGHVSLFWYQQALGQGPEFLTYFQNEAQLDKSGLPSDRFFAERPEGSVSTLKIQRTQQEDSAVYLCASTGGFWTRQTYGYTFGSGTRLTVV.